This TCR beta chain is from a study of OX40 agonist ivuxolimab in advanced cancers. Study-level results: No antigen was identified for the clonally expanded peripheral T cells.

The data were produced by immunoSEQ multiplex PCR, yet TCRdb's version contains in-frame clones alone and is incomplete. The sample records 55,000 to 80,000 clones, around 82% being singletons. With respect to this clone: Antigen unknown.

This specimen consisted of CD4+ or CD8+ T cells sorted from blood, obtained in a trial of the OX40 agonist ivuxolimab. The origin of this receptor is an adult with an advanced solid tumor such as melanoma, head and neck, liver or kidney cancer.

This CDR3 reads CASSFFGGSLYSNQPQHF. The CDR3 region has the DNA TGTGCCAGCAGCTTCTTCGGGGGGTCCCTTTATAGCAATCAGCCCCAGCATTTT. The chain uses TRBV7-2 and TRBJ1-5, with D perhaps matching TRBD1 (5 bases). Trimming took off 3 bases at V and 0 bases at J, with 18 bases between the two ends. The germline CDR1 and CDR2 sequences are SGHTA and FQGNSA. The CDR3 is 18 amino acids.